The 27 T cell receptor beta chains presented below share a single source sample, sequenced in a study of preoperative IRX-2 immunotherapy in early breast cancer (dated by TCRdb to the late 2010s). Library creation used the immunoSEQ multiplex PCR assay. TCRdb limited this immuneACCESS table to in-frame rearrangements with V and J called. A share of clones is missing; checked studies link under half to unresolved V genes, and the rest is unexplained. The sample has over 25,000 clones on record, roughly 77% of them singletons. The top ten hold 1% to 1.5% of the sample. The treatment or condition label here, explained by the study, means: preoperative locoregional IRX-2 cytokine immunotherapy. Source: lymph node tissue, taken after IRX-2 immunotherapy. Receptors originate from a human donor with breast cancer.

The gene calls are TRBV30 and TRBJ2-3; D possibly corresponds to TRBD1 (6 bases). The germline V gene encodes CDR1 GTSNPN and CDR2 SVGIG (reference sequence). The CDR3 runs to 13 residues. V was pared by 5 bases and J by 9 bases, with 18 bases between. The DNA for the CDR3 is TGTGCCTGGGATGGGGGCTCACAGGAAACGCAGTATTTT. Translated: CAWDGGSQETQYF.

The rearrangement joins TRBV6-8 to TRBJ2-7; 8 bases are shared with TRBD2. The ends lost 6 bases at V and 4 bases at J; junction bases unmatched: 26. CDR1 and CDR2 from the germline V gene are MNHGY and SAAAGT. This CDR3 is built from 20 residues. The CDR3 is CASSPALPGMGISGVYEQYV. The DNA for the CDR3 is TGTGCCAGCAGCCCCGCCTTGCCGGGGATGGGTATTAGCGGGGTGTACGAGCAGTACGTC.

The CDR3 protein is CASRRGISYNEQFF. As DNA, the CDR3 is TGTGCCAGCCGGCGGGGAATCTCCTACAATGAGCAGTTCTTC. The chain recombines TRBV28 with TRBJ2-1, with a tentative D call TRBD2 (6 bases). V dropped 8 bases and J dropped 0 bases, with 11 bases sitting between them. The CDR3 covers 14 residues. Per the germline V gene, CDR1 is MDHEN and CDR2 is SYDVKM.

This clone was picked up a small number of times. The chain recombines TRBV29-1 with TRBJ2-5; D remains ambiguous. The CDR3 extends over 12 amino acids. Germline V gene sequence: CDR1 SQVTM, CDR2 ANQGSEA. V shed 6 bases and J shed 2 bases, with 10 bases lying between them. This CDR3 is CSVRGLQETQYF. For the CDR3, the DNA is TGCAGCGTGCGCGGCCTTCAAGAGACCCAGTACTTC.

The chain is built from TRBV14 and TRBJ1-3; D is ambiguous. The CDR3 totals 12 residues. Deletions cut 3 bases from V and 3 bases from J, with 3 bases between. Germline V lookup: CDR1 SGHDN, CDR2 FVKESK. The CDR3 DNA sequence: TGTGCCAGCAGCCAGAATGGAAACACCATATATTTT. Translating gives CASSQNGNTIYF. The entire variable domain, with the rest obtained from reference TRBV14 and TRBJ1-3, is as follows: EAGVTQFPSHSVIEKGQTVTLRCDPISGHDNLYWYRRVMGKEIKFLLHFVKESKQDESGMPNNRFLAERTGGTYSTLKVQPAELEDSGVYFCASSQNGNTIYFGEGSWLTVV.

The rearrangement links TRBV18 to TRBJ2-5, with TRBD2 matching over 7 bases. Germline V lookup: CDR1 KGHSH, CDR2 LQKENI. Trimming removed 3 bases from V and 8 bases from J; junction bases left unmatched: 9. This CDR3 contains 14 residues. CDR3 residues: CASSPPRGGKTQYF. The DNA of the CDR3 is TGTGCCAGCTCACCCCCCCGGGGAGGGAAAACCCAGTACTTC. Together with reference TRBV18 and TRBJ2-5, the CDR3 gives the full variable domain: NAGVMQNPRHLVRRRGQEARLRCSPMKGHSHVYWYRQLPEEGLKFMVYLQKENIIDESGMPKERFSAEFPKEGPSILRIQQVVRGDSAAYFCASSPPRGGKTQYFGPGTRLLVL.

V gene TRBV10-2 combines with J gene TRBJ2-5; 10 bases agree with TRBD2. This CDR3 comprises 15 residues. With V trimmed by 2 bases and J by 6 bases, 6 bases remained unmatched. Germline V lookup: CDR1 WSHSY, CDR2 SAAADI. The CDR3 is CASSEIAGGSKTQYF. The CDR3 bases are TGCGCCAGCAGTGAGATAGCGGGGGGCTCGAAGACCCAGTACTTC.

This chain joins TRBV19 and TRBJ1-1; D perhaps matches TRBD1 (6 bases). Germline CDR1 and CDR2: LNHDA and SQIVND (reference sequence). Trimming stripped 3 bases from V and 3 bases from J, with 20 bases between. The CDR3 sequence is 17 residues long. In nucleotides, the CDR3 is TGTGCCAGTAGTATTGGTCCTACTTCAGGACAGCACACTGAAGCTTTCTTT. It translates to CASSIGPTSGQHTEAFF.

V usage is TRBV19 and J usage is TRBJ1-1; D unresolved. This CDR3 has 12 residues. Germline CDR1 reads LNHDA; CDR2 reads SQIVND (reference sequence). Trimming stripped 1 base from V and 4 bases from J, with 4 bases between. CDR3 nucleotides: TGTGCCAGTAGTATAGCGGGCACTGAAGCTTTCTTT. This encodes CASSIAGTEAFF.

This clone was seen only a few times. The CDR3 DNA follows: TGTGCCAGTAGTAACCGACGGAGCAATCAGCCCCAGCATTTT. This sequence encodes CASSNRRSNQPQHF. The rearrangement links TRBV19 to TRBJ1-5; D gene unclear. Per the germline V gene, CDR1 is LNHDA and CDR2 is SQIVND (reference sequence). V lost 4 bases and J 1 base, leaving 8 bases between the germline ends. CDR3 length equals 14 residues.

V and J are TRBV6-8 and TRBJ1-1; D is undetermined. This CDR3 region has 14 residues. Germline V gene sequence: CDR1 MNHGY, CDR2 SAAAGT. V lost 2 bases and J lost 1, with 8 bases in between. The CDR3 protein is CASSYEGQNTEAFF. The CDR3 DNA follows: TGTGCCAGCAGTTACGAAGGGCAGAACACTGAAGCTTTCTTT.

V and J are TRBV9 and TRBJ2-7; maybe TRBD1 (6 bases). From germline, CDR1 is SGDLS and CDR2 YYNGEE. CDR3 length: 13 amino acids. The V and J ends lost 5 bases and 5 bases respectively, with 14 bases between them. The CDR3 protein is CASRQGLANEQYF. The CDR3, as DNA: TGTGCCAGCAGGCAGGGGCTGGCTAACGAGCAGTACTTC.

The rearrangement joins TRBV1 to TRBJ1-4; the table's TRBD1 call for D was not verified on the DNA. TRBV1 is a documented pseudogene. There are 16 residues in the CDR3. The CDR3 reads CASSQGTVATNEKLFF. The CDR3 DNA is TGCGCCAGCAGCCAGGGGACAGTTGCAACTAATGAAAAACTGTTTTTT.

V usage is TRBV10-3 and J usage is TRBJ1-3; a weak D match, TRBD1 (5 bases). The CDR3 sequence is 13 residues long. Germline assignment: CDR1 ENHRY and CDR2 SYGVKD. Trimming left V 3 bases short and J 4 bases short, with 7 bases between. This chain's CDR3 is CAISDREGNTIYF. CDR3 coding DNA: TGTGCCATCAGTGACAGGGAAGGAAACACCATATATTTT.

This chain uses TRBV19 with TRBJ2-7; D remains unclear. CDR1 and CDR2 from the germline V gene are LNHDA and SQIVND (reference sequence). This CDR3 spans 14 amino acids. Trimming removed 3 bases at V and 3 bases at J, with 12 bases between. CDR3 residues: CASSMPQNHYEQYF. CDR3 nucleotide sequence: TGTGCCAGTAGTATGCCGCAGAATCACTACGAGCAGTACTTC.

This sequence joins TRBV30 and TRBJ1-1; tentative D call: TRBD1 (6 bases). Trimming took 4 bases from V and 6 from J, leaving 21 bases between them. The CDR3 totals 15 residues. CDR1 is GTSNPN, CDR2 SVGIG, per germline (reference sequence). CDR3 in DNA: TGTGCCTGGATCCCCCACGCGGGACATTTCGCTGAAGCTTTCTTT. Its protein is CAWIPHAGHFAEAFF.

This sequence joins TRBV28 and TRBJ1-5, with D possibly TRBD1 on 5 matching bases. Germline lookup yields CDR1 MDHEN and CDR2 SYDVKM. CDR3 length: 15 amino acids. Trimming left V 2 bases short and J 6 bases short, with 14 bases between. The CDR3 loop is CASSLAEPGRQPQHF. In nucleotides, the CDR3 is TGTGCCAGCAGTTTAGCTGAGCCAGGGCGTCAGCCCCAGCATTTT.

This clone was picked up a small number of times. The rearrangement uses TRBV19 and TRBJ1-6; D gene unclear. With 3 bases removed from V and 7 bases from J, the gap between germline ends came to 7 bases. Per germline, CDR1 LNHDA and CDR2 SQIVND (reference sequence). The CDR3 spans 13 residues. Here the CDR3 DNA reads TGTGCCAGTAGTATGTCGGAGAATTCACCCCTCCACTTT. Its protein is CASSMSENSPLHF.

The chain carries TRBV7-2 and TRBJ1-4, with D tentatively TRBD1 (6 bases). Trimming pared 4 bases from V and 8 bases from J, leaving 14 bases between. The CDR3 length is 14 residues. CDR1 is SGHTA and CDR2 is FQGNSA in the germline V gene. The CDR3 DNA is TGTGCCAGCAGCTCATGGGGGGCTGGAGAAAAACTGTTTTTT. This codes for CASSSWGAGEKLFF.

V usage is TRBV19 and J usage is TRBJ1-2; 8 bases are shared with TRBD1. Per germline, CDR1 LNHDA and CDR2 SQIVND (reference sequence). Trimming removed 2 bases from V and 8 bases from J; junction bases left unmatched: 4. This CDR3 region has 13 residues. CDR3 coding DNA: TGTGCCAGTAGTATAACAGGGGGAGGCGGCTACACCTTC. The encoded protein is CASSITGGGGYTF.

The chain has TRBV29-1 and TRBJ2-3, with 10 nucleotides matching TRBD2. The V gene end was trimmed by 7 bases and the J gene end by 6 bases; junction bases not matched to a gene: 7. CDR1 and CDR2 (germline): SQVTM, ANQGSEA. This CDR3 has 13 residues. CDR3 in amino acids: CSGQRGGGDTQYF. CDR3 DNA: TGCAGCGGCCAGCGGGGGGGCGGTGATACGCAGTATTTT.

The chain recombines TRBV7-6 with TRBJ1-3; unclear D gene. The CDR3 length is 15 residues. V was trimmed by 3 bases and J by 3 bases, leaving 12 bases between them. The germline V gene encodes CDR1 SGHVS and CDR2 FNYEAQ. The CDR3 sequence: CASSLAGGSGNTIYF. DNA for the CDR3: TGTGCCAGCAGCTTGGCCGGAGGGAGTGGAAACACCATATATTTT. The whole variable domain, remainder taken from reference TRBV7-6 and TRBJ1-3, is GAGVSQSPRYKVTKRGQDVALRCDPISGHVSLYWYRQALGQGPEFLTYFNYEAQQDKSGLPNDRFSAERPEGSISTLTIQRTEQRDSAMYRCASSLAGGSGNTIYFGEGSWLTVV.

The genes are TRBV6-8 and TRBJ1-5, with D perhaps matching TRBD1 (6 bases). V was cut by 7 bases and J by 9 bases, with 19 bases left in between. The CDR3 is 14 residues long. The germline CDR1 and CDR2 sequences are MNHGY and SAAAGT. CDR3 in DNA: TGTGCCAGCATAGCGGGGGCCTATCACGGGCCCCAGCATTTT. This translates into CASIAGAYHGPQHF.

This sequence joins TRBV11-3 and TRBJ1-1; a possible D gene is TRBD1 (5 bases). The V end lost 4 bases, the J end lost 1 base, and 10 bases lay between the germline ends. Germline CDR1 SGHNT, CDR2 YENEEA. The CDR3 runs 14 residues. CDR3 sequence (DNA): TGTGCCAGCAGCTCGCCGGGGGGGAACACTGAAGCTTTCTTT. Amino acids: CASSSPGGNTEAFF.

The chain recombines TRBV29-1 with TRBJ1-5, with a weak D call TRBD1 (5 bases). CDR1 and CDR2 (germline): SQVTM, ANQGSEA. V was shortened by 4 bases and J by 6 bases, with 10 bases between the two germline ends. The CDR3 is 12 amino acids. CDR3 sequence (DNA): TGCAGCGTTGGGTGGAGGGGTCAGCCCCAGCATTTT. It yields the protein CSVGWRGQPQHF.

This chain joins TRBV19 and TRBJ2-7, with D uncertain. Trimming removed 4 bases from V and 3 bases from J, with 10 bases in between. In germline, CDR1 is LNHDA, CDR2 SQIVND (reference sequence). The CDR3 covers 13 residues. Here the CDR3 reads CASSKGQLYEQYF. The CDR3 region has the DNA TGTGCCAGTAGTAAAGGGCAGCTCTACGAGCAGTACTTC.

The gene calls are TRBV1 and TRBJ1-4; the table names TRBD1, a call not compared with the DNA. TRBV1 corresponds to a pseudogene. The CDR3 contains 16 residues. DNA for the CDR3: TGCGCCAGCAGCCAGGGACAGGGCCGGGGGAATGAAAAACTGTTTTTT. The encoded protein is CASSQGQGRGNEKLFF.